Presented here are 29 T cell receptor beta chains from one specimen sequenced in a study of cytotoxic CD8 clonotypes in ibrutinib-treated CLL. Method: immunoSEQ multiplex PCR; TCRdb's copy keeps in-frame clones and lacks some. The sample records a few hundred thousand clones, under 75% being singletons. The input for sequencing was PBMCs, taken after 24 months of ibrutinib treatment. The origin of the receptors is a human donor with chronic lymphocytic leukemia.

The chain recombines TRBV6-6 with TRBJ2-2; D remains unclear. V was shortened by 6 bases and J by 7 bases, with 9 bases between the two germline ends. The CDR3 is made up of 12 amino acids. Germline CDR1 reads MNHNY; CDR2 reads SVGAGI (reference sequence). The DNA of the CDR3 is TGTGCCAGCAGCACGGGCGACGGGGAGCTGTTTTTT. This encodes CASSTGDGELFF.

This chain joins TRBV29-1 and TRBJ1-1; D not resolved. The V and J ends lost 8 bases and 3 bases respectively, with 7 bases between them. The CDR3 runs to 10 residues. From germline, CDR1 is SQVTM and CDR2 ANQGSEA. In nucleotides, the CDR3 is TGCAGCACCTCAGACACTGAAGCTTTCTTT. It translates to CSTSDTEAFF. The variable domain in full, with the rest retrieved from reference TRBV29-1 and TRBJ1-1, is SAVISQKPSRDICQRGTSLTIQCQVDSQVTMMFWYRQQPGQSLTLIATANQGSEATYESGFVIDKFPISRPNLTFSTLTVSNMSPEDSSIYLCSTSDTEAFFGQGTRLTVV.

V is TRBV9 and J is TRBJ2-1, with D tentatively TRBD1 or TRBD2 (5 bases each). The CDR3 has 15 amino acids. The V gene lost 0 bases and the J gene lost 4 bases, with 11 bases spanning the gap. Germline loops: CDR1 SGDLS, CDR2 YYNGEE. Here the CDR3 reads CASSVAGPLYNEQFF. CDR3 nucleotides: TGTGCCAGCAGCGTAGCGGGGCCCCTATACAATGAGCAGTTCTTC.

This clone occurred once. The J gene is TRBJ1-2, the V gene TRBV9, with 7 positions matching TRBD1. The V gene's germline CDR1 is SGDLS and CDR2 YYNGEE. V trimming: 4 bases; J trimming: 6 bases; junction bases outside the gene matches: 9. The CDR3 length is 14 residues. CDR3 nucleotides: TGTGCCAGCAGCCGCGGGGACAGTTGGAATGGCTACACCTTC. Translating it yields CASSRGDSWNGYTF.

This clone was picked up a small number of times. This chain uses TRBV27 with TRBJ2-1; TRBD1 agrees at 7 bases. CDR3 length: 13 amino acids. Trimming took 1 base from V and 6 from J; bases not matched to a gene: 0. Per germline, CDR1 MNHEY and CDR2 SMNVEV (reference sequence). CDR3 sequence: CASSLWDSNEQFF. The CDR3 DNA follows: TGTGCCAGCAGTTTATGGGACAGCAATGAGCAGTTCTTC.

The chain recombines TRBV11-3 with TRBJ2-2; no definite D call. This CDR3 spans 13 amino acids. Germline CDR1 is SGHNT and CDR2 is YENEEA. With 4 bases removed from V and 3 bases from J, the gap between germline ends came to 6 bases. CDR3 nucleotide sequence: TGTGCCAGCAGCTCGCATTACACCGGGGAGCTGTTTTTT. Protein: CASSSHYTGELFF. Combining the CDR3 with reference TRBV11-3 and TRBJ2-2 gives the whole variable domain EAGVVQSPRYKIIEKKQPVAFWCNPISGHNTLYWYLQNLGQGPELLIRYENEEAVDDSQLPKDRFSAERLKGVDSTLKIQPAELGDSAVYLCASSSHYTGELFFGEGSRLTVL.

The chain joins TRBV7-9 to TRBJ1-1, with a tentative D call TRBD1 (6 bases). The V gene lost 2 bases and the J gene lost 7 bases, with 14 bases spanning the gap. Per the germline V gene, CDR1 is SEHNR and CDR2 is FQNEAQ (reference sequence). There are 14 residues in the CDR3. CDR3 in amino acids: CASSLTRGGNEAFF. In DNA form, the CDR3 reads TGTGCCAGCAGCTTAACCCGAGGGGGGAATGAAGCTTTCTTT.

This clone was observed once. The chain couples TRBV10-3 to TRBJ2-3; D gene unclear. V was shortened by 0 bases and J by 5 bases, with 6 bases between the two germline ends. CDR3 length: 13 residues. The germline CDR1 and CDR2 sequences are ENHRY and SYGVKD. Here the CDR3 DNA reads TGTGCCATCAGTGAGTCGCCCGAAGATACGCAGTATTTT. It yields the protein CAISESPEDTQYF.

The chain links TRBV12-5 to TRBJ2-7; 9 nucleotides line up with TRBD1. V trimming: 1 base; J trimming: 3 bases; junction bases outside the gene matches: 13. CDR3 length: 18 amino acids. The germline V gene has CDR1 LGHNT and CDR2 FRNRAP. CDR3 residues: CASGLAGQGTGTLYEQYF. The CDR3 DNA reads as TGTGCTAGTGGTTTGGCCGGACAGGGGACGGGCACCCTCTACGAGCAGTACTTC.

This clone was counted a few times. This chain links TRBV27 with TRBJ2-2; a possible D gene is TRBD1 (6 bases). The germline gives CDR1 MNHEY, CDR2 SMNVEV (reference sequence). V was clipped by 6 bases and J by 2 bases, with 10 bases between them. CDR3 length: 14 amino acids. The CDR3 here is CASSKDSNTGELFF. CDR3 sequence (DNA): TGTGCCAGCAGCAAGGACAGCAACACCGGGGAGCTGTTTTTT.

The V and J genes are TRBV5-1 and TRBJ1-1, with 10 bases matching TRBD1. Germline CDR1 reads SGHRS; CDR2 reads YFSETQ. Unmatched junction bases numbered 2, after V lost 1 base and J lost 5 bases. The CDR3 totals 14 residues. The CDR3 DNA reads TGCGCCAGCAGCTTGTGGGACAGGGGAACTGAAGCTTTCTTT. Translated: CASSLWDRGTEAFF.

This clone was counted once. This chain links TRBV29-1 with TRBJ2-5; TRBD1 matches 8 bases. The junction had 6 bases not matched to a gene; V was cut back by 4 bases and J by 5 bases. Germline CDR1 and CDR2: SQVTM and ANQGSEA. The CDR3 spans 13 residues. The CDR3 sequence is CSVVAGGVETQYF. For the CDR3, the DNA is TGCAGCGTTGTGGCAGGGGGCGTTGAGACCCAGTACTTC.

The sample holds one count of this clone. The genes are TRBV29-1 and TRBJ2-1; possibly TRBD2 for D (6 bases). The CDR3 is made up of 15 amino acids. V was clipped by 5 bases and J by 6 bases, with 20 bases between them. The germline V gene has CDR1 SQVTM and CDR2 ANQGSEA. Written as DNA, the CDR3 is TGCAGCGTTCCGGGGTCGGGGGAGTTCGGCAATGAGCAGTTCTTC. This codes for CSVPGSGEFGNEQFF.

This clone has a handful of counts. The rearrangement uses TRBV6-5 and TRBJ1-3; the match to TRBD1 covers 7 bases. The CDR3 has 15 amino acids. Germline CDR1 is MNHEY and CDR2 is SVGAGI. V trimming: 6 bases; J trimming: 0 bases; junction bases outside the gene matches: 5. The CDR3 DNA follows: TGTGCCAGCAGCGACGACAGGGTCTCTGGAAACACCATATATTTT. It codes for CASSDDRVSGNTIYF.

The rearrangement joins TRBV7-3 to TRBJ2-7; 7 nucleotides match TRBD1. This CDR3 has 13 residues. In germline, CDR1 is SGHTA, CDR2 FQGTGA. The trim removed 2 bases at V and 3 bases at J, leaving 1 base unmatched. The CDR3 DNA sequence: TGTGCCAGCAGCTTAGGGGACAGCTACGAGCAGTACTTC. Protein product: CASSLGDSYEQYF.

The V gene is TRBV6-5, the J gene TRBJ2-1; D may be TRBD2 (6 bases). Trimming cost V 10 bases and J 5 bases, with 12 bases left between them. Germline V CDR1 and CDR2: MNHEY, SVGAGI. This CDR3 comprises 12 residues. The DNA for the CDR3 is TGTGCCATCCTGGGACTTCACAATGAGCAGTTCTTC. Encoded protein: CAILGLHNEQFF.

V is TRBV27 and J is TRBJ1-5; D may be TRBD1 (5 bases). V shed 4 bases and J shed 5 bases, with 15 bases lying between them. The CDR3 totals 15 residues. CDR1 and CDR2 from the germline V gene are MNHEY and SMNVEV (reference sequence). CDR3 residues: CASSWGREGDQPQHF. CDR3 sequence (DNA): TGTGCCAGCAGTTGGGGCAGGGAAGGGGATCAGCCCCAGCATTTT.

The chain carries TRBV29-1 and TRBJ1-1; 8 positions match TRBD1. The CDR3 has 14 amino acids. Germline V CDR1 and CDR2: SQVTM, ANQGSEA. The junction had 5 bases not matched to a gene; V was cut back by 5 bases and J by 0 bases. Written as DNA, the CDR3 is TGCAGCGTTTTGGACAGGGCGTTGAACACTGAAGCTTTCTTT. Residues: CSVLDRALNTEAFF. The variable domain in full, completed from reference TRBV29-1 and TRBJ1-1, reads SAVISQKPSRDICQRGTSLTIQCQVDSQVTMMFWYRQQPGQSLTLIATANQGSEATYESGFVIDKFPISRPNLTFSTLTVSNMSPEDSSIYLCSVLDRALNTEAFFGQGTRLTVV.

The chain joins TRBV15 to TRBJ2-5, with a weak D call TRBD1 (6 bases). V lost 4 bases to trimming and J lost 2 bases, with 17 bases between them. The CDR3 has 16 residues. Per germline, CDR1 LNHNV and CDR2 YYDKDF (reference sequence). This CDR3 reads CATSNWGTNYQETQYF. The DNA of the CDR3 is TGTGCCACCAGCAACTGGGGGACAAACTATCAAGAGACCCAGTACTTC.

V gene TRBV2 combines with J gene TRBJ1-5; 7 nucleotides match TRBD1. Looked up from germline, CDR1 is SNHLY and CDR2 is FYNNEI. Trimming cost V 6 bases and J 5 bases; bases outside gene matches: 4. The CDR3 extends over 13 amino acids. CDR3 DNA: TGTGCCAGCAGCACTGACAGGGATCAGCCCCAGCATTTT. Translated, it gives CASSTDRDQPQHF.

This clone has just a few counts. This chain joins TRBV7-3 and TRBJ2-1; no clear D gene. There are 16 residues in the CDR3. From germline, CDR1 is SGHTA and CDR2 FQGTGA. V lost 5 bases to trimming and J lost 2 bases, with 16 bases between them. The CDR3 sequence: CASSQAPDPAYNEQFF. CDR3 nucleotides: TGTGCCAGCAGCCAGGCCCCGGACCCCGCCTACAATGAGCAGTTCTTC.

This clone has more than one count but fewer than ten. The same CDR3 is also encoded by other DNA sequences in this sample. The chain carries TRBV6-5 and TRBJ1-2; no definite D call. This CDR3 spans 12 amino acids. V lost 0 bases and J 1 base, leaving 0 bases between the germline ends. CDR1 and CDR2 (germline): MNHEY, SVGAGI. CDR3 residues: CASSYSNYGYTF. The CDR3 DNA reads TGTGCCAGCAGTTACTCTAACTATGGCTACACCTTC.

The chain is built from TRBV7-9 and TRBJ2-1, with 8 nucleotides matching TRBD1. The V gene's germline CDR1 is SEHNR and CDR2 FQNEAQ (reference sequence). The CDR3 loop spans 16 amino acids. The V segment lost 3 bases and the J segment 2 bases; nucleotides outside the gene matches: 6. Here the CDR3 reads CASSLTGASTYNEQFF. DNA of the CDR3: TGTGCCAGCAGCTTGACAGGGGCCTCTACCTACAATGAGCAGTTCTTC. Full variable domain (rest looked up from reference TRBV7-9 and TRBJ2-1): DTGVSQNPRHKITKRGQNVTFRCDPISEHNRLYWYRQTLGQGPEFLTYFQNEAQLEKSRLLSDRFSAERPKGSFSTLEIQRTEQGDSAMYLCASSLTGASTYNEQFFGPGTRLTVL.

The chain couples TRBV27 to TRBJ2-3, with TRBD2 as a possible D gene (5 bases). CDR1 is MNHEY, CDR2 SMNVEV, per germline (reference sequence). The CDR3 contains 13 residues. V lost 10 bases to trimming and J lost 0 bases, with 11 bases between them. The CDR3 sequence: CAKLGASTDTQYF. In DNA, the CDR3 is TGTGCCAAACTGGGAGCTAGCACAGATACGCAGTATTTT.

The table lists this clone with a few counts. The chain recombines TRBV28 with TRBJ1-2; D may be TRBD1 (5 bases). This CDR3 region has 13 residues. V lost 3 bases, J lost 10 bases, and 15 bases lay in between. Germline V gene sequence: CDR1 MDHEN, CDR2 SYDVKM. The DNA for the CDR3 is TGTGCCAGCAGTTTTAGACAGCGGGGGGTCTACACCTTC. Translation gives CASSFRQRGVYTF.

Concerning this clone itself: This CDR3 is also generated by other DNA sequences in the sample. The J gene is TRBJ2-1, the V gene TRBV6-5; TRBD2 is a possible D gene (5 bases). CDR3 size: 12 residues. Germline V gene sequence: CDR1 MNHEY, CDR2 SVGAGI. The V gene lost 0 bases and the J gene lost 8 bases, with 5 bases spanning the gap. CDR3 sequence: CASSYSSDEQFF. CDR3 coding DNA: TGTGCCAGCAGTTACTCTAGCGATGAGCAGTTCTTC.

This CDR3 reads CAWSVNRGWRGAITDTQYF. The DNA of the CDR3 is TGTGCCTGGAGTGTAAACAGGGGATGGCGCGGAGCAATCACAGATACGCAGTATTTT. This rearrangement joins TRBV30 to TRBJ2-3; the match to TRBD1 covers 7 bases. The CDR3 contains 19 residues. V gave up 0 bases and J gave up 2 bases; unmatched junction bases: 17. CDR1 GTSNPN and CDR2 SVGIG come from the germline V gene (reference sequence).

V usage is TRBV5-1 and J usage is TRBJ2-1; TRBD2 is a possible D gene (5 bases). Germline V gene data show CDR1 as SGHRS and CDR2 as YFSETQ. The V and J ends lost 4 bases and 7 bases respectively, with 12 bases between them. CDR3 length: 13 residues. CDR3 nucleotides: TGCGCCAGCAGCCTTCCGGGATATAATGAGCAGTTCTTC. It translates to CASSLPGYNEQFF.

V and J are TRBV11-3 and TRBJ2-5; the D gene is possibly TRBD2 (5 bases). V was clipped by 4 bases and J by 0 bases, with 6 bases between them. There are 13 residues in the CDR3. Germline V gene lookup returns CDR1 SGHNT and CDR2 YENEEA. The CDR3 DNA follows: TGTGCCAGCAGCTCGGGGTACCAAGAGACCCAGTACTTC. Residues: CASSSGYQETQYF. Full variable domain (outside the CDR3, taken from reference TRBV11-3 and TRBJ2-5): EAGVVQSPRYKIIEKKQPVAFWCNPISGHNTLYWYLQNLGQGPELLIRYENEEAVDDSQLPKDRFSAERLKGVDSTLKIQPAELGDSAVYLCASSSGYQETQYFGPGTRLLVL.